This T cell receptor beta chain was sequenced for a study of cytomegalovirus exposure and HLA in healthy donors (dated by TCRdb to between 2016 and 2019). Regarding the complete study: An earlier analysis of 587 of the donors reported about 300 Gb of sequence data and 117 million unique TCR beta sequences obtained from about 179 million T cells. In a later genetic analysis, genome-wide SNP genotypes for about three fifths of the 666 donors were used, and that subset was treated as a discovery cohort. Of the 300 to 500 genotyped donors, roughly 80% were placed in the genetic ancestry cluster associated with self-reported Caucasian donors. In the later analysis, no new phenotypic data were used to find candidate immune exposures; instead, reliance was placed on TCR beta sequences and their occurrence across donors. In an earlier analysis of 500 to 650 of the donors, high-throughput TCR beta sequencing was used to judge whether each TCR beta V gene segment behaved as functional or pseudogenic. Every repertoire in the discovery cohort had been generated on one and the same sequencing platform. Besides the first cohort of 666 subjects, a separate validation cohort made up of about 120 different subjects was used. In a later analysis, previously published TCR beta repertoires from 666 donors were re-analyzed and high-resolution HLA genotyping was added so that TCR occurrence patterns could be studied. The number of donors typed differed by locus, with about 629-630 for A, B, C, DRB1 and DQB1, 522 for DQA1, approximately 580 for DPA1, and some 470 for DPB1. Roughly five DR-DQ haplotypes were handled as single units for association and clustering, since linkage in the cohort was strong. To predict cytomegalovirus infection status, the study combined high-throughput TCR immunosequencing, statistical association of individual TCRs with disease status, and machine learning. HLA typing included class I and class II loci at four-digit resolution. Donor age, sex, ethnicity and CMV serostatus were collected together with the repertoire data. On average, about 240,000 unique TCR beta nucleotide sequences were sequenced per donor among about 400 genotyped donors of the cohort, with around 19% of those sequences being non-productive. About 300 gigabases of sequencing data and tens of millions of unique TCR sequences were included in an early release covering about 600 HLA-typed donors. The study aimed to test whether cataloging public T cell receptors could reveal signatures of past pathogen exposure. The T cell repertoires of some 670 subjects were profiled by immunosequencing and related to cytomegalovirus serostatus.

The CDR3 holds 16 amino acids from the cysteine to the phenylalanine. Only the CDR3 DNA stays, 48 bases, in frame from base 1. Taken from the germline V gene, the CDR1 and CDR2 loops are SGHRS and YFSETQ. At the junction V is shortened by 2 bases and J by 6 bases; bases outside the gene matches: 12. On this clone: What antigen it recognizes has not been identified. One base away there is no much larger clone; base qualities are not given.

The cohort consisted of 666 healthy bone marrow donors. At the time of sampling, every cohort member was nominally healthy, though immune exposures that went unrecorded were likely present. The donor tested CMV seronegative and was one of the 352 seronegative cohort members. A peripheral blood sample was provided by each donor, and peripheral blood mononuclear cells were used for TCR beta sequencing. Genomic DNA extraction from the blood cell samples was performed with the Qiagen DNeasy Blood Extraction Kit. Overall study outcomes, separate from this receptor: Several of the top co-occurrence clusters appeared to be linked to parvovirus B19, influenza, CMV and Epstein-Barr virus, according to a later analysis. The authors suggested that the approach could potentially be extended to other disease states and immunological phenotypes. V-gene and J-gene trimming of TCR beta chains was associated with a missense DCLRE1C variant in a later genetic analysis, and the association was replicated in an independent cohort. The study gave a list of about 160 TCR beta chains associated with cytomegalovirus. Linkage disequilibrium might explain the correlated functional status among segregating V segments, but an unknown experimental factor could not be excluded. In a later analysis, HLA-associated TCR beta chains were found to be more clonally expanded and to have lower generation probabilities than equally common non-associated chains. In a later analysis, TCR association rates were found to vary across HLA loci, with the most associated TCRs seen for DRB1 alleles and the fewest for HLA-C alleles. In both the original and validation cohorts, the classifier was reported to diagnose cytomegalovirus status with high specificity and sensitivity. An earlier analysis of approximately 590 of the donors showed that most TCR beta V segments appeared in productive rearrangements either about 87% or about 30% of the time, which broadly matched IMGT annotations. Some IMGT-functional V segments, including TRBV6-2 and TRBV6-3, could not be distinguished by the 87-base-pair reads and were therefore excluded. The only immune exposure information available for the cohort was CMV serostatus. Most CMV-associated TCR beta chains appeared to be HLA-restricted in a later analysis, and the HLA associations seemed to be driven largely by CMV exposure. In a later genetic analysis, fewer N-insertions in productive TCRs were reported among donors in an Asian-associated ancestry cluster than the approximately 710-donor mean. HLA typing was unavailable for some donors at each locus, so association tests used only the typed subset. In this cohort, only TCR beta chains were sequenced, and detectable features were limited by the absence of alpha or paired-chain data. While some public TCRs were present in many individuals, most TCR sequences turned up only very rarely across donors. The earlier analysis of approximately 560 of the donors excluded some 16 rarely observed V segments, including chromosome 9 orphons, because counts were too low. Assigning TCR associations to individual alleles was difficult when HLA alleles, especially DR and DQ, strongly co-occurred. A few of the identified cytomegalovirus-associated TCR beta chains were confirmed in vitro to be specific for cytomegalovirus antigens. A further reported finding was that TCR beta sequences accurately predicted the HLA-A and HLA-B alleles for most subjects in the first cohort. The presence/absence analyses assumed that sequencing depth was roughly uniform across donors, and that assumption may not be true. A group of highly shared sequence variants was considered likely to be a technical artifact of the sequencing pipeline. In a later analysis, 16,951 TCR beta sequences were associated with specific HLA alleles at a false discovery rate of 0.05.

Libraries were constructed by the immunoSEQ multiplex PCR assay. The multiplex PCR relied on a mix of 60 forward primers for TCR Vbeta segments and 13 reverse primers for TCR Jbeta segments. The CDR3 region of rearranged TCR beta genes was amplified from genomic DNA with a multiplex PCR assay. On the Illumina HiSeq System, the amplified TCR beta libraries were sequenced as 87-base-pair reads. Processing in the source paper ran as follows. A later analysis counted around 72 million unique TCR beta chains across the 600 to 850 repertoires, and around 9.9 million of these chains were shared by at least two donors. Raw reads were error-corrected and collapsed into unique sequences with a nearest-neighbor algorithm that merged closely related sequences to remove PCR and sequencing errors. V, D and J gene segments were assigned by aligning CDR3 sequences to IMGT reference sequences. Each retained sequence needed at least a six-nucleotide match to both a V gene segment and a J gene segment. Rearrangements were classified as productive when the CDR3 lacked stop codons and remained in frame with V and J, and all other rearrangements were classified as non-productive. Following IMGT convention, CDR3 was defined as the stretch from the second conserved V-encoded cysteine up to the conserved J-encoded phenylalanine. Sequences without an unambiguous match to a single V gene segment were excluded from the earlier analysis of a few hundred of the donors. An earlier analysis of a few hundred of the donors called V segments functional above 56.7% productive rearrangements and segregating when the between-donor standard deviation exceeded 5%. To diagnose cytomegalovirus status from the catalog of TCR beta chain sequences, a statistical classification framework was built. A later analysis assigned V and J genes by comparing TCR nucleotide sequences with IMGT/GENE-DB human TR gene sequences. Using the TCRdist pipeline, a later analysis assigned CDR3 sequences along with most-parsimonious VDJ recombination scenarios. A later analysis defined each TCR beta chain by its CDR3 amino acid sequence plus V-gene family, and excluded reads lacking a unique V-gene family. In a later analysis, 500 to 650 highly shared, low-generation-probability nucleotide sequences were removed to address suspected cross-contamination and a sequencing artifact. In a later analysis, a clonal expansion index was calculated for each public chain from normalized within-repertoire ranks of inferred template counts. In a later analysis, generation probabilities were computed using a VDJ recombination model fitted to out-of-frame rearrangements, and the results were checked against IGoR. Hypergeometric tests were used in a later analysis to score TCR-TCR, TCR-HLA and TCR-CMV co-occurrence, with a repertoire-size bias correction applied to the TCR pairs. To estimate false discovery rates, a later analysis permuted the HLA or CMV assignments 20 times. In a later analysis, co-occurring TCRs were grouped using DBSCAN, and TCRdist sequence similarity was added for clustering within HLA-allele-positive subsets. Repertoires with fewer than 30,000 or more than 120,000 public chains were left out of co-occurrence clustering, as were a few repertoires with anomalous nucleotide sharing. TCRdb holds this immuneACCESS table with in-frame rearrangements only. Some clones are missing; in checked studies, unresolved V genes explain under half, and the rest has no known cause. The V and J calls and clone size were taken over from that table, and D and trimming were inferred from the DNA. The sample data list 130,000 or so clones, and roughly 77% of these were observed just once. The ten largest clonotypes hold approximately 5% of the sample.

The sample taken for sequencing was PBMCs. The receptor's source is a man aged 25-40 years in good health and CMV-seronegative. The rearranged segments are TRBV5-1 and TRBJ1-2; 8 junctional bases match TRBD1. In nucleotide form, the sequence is TGCGCCAGCAGCTTACCCCCCGGTCAGGGGGCGGATGGCTACACCTTC. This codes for CASSLPPGQGADGYTF.